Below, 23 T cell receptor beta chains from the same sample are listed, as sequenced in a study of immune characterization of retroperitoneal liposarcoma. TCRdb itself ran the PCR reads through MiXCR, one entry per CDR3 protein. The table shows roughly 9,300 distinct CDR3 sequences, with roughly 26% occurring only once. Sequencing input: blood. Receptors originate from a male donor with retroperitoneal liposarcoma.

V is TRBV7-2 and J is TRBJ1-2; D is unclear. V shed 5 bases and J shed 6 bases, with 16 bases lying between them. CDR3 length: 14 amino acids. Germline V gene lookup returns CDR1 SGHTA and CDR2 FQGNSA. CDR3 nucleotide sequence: TGTGCCAGCAGCGCAGGCGGGAGCGTTAATGGCTACACCTTC. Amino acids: CASSAGGSVNGYTF.

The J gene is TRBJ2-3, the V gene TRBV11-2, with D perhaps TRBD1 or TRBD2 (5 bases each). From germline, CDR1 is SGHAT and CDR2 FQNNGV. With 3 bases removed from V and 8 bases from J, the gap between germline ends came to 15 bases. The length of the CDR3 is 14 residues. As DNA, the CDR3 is TGTGCCAGCAGCTTGGGGGTGGGGCAGGGTACGCAGTATTTT. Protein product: CASSLGVGQGTQYF.

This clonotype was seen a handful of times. CDR3 residues: CASSLYRGRSANEKLFF. The CDR3 nucleotides are TGCGCCAGCAGCCTGTACAGGGGAAGGAGTGCTAATGAAAAACTGTTTTTT. The genes are TRBV5-1 and TRBJ1-4, with 7 positions matching TRBD1. V lost 4 bases, J lost 3 bases, and 12 bases stayed unmatched. The CDR3 consists of 17 residues. Germline loops: CDR1 SGHRS, CDR2 YFSETQ.

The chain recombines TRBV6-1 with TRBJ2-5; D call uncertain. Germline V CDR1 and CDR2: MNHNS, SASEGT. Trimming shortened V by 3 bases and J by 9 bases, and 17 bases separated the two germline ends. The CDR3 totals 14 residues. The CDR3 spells CASSDQYRSKAQYF. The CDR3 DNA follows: TGTGCCAGCAGTGACCAGTATCGGTCAAAGGCCCAGTACTTC.

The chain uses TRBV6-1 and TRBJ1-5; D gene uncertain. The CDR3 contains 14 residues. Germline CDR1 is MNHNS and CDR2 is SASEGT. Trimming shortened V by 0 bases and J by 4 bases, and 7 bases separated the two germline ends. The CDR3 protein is CASSEADGNQPQHF. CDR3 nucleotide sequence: TGTGCCAGCAGTGAAGCGGACGGGAATCAGCCCCAGCATTTT.

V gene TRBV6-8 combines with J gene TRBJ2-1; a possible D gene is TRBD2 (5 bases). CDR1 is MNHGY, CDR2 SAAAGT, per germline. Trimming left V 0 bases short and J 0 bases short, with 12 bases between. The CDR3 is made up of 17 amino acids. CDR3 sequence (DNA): TGTGCCAGCAGTTACTCTCTGGGGAGAGGCTCCTACAATGAGCAGTTCTTC. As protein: CASSYSLGRGSYNEQFF.

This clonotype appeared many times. The CDR3 protein is CASSLAAGGNNEQFF. The CDR3 DNA reads as TGTGCCAGCAGCTTAGCGGCCGGGGGCAACAATGAGCAGTTCTTC. The rearrangement joins TRBV7-6 to TRBJ2-1, with D perhaps TRBD1 or TRBD2 (6 bases each). The germline V and J ends were trimmed by 0 bases and 5 bases, with 11 bases remaining between them. Germline V gives CDR1 SGHVS, CDR2 FNYEAQ. CDR3 length: 15 residues.

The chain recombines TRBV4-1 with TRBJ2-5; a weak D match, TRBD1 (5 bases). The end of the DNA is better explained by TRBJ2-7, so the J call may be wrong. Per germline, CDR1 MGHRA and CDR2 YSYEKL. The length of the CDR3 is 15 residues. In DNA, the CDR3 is TGCGCCAGCAGCCAAGGATCAGGGAACGGCTACGAGCAGTACTTC. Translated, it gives CASSQGSGNGYEQYF.

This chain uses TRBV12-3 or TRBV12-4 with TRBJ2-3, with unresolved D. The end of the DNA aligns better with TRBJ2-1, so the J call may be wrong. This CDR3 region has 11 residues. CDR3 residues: CASSFLEEQFF. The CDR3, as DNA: TGTGCCAGCAGTTTCCTTGAAGAGCAGTTCTTC.

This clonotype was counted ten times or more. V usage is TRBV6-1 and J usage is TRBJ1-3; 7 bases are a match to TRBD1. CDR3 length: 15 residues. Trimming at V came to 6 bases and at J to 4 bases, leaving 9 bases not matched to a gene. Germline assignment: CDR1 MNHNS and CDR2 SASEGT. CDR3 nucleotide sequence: TGTGCCAGCAGGACCGGGACAGAGAGCGGAAACACCATATATTTT. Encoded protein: CASRTGTESGNTIYF.

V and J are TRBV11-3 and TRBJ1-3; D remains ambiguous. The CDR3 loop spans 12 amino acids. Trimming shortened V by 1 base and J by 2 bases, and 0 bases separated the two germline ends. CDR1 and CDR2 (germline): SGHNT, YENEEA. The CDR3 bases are TGTGCCAGCAGCTTAGCTGGAAACACCATATATTTT. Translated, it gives CASSLAGNTIYF.

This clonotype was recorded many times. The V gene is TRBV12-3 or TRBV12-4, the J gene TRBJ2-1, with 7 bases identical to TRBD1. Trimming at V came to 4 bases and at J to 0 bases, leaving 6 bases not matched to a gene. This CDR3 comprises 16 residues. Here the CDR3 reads CASSYRQGGSYNEQFF. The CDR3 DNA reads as TGTGCCAGCAGTTACCGACAGGGTGGCTCCTACAATGAGCAGTTCTTC.

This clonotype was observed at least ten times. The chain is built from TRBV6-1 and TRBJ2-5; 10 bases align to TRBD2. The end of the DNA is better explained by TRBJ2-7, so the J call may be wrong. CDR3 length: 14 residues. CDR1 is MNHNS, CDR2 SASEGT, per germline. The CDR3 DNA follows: TGTGCCAGCAGTGAAAGCCTAGCGGGAGACGAGCAGTACTTC. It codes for CASSESLAGDEQYF.

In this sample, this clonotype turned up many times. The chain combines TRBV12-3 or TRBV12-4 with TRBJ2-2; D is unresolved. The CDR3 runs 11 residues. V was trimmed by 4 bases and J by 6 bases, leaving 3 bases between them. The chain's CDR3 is CASSYSGELFF. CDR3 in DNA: TGTGCCAGCAGTTACTCCGGGGAGCTGTTTTTT.

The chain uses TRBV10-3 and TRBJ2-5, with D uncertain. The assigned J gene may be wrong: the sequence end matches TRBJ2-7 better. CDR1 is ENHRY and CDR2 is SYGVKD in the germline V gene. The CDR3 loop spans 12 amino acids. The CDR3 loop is CAIADTSYEQYF. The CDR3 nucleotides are TGTGCCATCGCGGATACCTCCTACGAGCAGTACTTC.

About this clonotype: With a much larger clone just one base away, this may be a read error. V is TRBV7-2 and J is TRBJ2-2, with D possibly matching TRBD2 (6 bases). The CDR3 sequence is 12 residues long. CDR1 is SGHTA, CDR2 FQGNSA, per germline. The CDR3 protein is CASSSPPGGLFF. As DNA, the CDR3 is TGTGCCAGCAGCTCCCCCCCCGGGGGGCTGTTTTTT.

CDR3 coding DNA: TGTGCCAGCACCATCGGGACAGGCAATTCACCCCTCCACTTT. Translation: CASTIGTGNSPLHF. This chain connects TRBV6-5 to TRBJ1-6, with 8 bases that match TRBD1. The germline V gene encodes CDR1 MNHEY and CDR2 SVGAGI. The CDR3 is made up of 14 amino acids. The trim removed 7 bases at V and 7 bases at J, leaving 6 bases unmatched.

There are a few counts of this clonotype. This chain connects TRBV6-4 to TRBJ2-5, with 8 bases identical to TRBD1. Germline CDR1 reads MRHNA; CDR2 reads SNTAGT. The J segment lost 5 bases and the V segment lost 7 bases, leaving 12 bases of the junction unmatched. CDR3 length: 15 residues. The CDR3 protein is CASTPAQGAGETQYF. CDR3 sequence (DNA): TGTGCCAGCACTCCCGCTCAGGGGGCTGGGGAGACCCAGTACTTC.

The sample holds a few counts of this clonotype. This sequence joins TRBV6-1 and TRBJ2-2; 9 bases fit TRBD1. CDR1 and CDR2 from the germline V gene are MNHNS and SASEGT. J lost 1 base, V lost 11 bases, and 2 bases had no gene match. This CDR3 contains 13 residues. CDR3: CAGQGRNTGELFF. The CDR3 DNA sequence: TGTGCCGGACAGGGGCGGAACACCGGGGAGCTGTTTTTT.

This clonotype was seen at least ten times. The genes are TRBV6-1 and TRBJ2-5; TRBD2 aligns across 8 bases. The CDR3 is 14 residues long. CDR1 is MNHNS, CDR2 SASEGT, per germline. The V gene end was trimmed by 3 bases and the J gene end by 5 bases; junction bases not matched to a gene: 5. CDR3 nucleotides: TGTGCCAGCAGTGATGGCGAGCGGGGGGAGACCCAGTACTTC. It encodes CASSDGERGETQYF.

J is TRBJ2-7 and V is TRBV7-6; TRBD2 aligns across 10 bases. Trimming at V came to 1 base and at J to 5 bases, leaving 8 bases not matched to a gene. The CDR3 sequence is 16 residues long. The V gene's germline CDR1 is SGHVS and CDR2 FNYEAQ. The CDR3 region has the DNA TGTGCCAGCAGCTTAGTAGAAACTAGCGGGATAGACGAGCAGTACTTC. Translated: CASSLVETSGIDEQYF.

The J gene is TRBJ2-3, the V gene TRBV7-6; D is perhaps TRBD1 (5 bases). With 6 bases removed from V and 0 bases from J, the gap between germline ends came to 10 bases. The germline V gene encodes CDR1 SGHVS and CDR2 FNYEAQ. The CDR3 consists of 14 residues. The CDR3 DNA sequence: TGTGCCAGCAGACCCCAGGGCAGCACAGATACGCAGTATTTT. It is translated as CASRPQGSTDTQYF.

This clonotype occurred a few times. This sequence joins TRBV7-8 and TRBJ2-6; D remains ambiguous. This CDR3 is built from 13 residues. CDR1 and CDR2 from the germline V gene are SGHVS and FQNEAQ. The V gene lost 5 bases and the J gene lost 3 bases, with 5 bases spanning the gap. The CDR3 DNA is TGTGCCAGCAGCCTAGGTGGGGCCAACGTCCTGACTTTC. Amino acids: CASSLGGANVLTF.